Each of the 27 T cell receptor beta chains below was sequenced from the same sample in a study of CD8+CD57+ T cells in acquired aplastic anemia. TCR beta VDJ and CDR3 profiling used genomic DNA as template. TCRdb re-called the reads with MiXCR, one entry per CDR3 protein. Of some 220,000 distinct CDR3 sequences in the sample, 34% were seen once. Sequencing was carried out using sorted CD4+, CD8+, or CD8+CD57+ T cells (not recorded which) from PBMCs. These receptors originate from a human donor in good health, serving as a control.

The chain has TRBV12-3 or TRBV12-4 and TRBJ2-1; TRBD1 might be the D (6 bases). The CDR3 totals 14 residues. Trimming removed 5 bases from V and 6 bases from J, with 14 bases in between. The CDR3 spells CASSRPGVSNEQFF. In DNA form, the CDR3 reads TGTGCCAGCAGTCGACCAGGGGTGAGCAATGAGCAGTTCTTC.

CDR3: CASSLEAGWYQPQHF. DNA for the CDR3: TGTGCCAGCAGCTTAGAGGCAGGGTGGTATCAGCCCCAGCATTTT. This rearrangement joins TRBV11-1 to TRBJ1-5, with D tentatively TRBD1 (5 bases). V was clipped by 1 base and J by 5 bases, with 12 bases between them. CDR3 length: 15 residues. The germline V gene encodes CDR1 SGHAT and CDR2 FQDESV (reference sequence). The whole variable domain, filled in from reference TRBV11-1 and TRBJ1-5, reads EAEVAQSPRYKITEKSQAVAFWCDPISGHATLYWYRQILGQGPELLVQFQDESVVDDSQLPKDRFSAERLKGVDSTLKIQPAELGDSAMYLCASSLEAGWYQPQHFGDGTRLSIL.

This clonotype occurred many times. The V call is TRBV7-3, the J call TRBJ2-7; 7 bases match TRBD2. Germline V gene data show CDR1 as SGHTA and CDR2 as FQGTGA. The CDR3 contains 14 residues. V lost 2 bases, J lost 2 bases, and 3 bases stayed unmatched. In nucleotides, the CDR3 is TGTGCCAGCAGCTTAGGAGCGGGGCCCTACGAGCAGTACTTC. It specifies CASSLGAGPYEQYF.

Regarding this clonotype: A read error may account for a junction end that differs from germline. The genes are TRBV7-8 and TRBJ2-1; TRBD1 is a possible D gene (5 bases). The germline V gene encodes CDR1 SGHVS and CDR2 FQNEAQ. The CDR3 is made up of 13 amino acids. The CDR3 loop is CASSQGLGHEQFF. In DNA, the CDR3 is TGCGCCAGCAGCCAGGGCTTAGGGCATGAGCAGTTCTTC. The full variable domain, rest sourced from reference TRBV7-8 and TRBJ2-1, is GAGVSQSPRYKVAKRGQDVALRCDPISGHVSLFWYQQALGQGPEFLTYFQNEAQLDKSGLPSDRFFAERPEGSVSTLKIQRTQQEDSAVYLCASSQGLGHEQFFGPGTRLTVL.

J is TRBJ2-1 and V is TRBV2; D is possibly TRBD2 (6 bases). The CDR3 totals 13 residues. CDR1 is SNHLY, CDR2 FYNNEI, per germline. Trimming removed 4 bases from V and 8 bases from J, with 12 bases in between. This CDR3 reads CASSGDGGHEQFF. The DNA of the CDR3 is TGTGCCAGCAGTGGGGACGGGGGTCATGAGCAGTTCTTC. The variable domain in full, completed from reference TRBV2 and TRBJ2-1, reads EPEVTQTPSHQVTQMGQEVILRCVPISNHLYFYWYRQILGQKVEFLVSFYNNEISEKSEIFDDQFSVERPDGSNFTLKIRSTKLEDSAMYFCASSGDGGHEQFFGPGTRLTVL.

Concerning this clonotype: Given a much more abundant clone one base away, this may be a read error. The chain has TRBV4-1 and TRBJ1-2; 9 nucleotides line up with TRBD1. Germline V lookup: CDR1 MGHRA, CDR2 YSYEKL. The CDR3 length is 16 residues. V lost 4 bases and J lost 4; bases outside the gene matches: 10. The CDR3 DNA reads TGCGCCAGCAGCCCTTCTACCGGGACAGGGCCCTATGGCTACACCTTC. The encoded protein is CASSPSTGTGPYGYTF.

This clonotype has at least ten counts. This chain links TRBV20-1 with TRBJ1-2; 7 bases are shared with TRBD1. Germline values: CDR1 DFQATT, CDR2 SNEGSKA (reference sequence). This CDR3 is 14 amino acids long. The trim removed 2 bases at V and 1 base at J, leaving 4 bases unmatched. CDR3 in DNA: TGCAGTGCTAGACCGGCAGGGGGTAACTATGGCTACACCTTC. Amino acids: CSARPAGGNYGYTF.

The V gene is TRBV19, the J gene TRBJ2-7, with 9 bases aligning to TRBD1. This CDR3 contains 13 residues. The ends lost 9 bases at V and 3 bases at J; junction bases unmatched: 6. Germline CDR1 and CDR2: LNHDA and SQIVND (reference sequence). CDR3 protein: CASRQGGNYEQYF. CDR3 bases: TGTGCCAGCAGACAGGGGGGAAACTACGAGCAGTACTTC.

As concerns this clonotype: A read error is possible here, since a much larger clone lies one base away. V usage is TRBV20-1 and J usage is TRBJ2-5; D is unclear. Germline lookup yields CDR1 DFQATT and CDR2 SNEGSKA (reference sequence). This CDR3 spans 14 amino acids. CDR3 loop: CSAGDWSIPETQYF. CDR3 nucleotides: TGCAGTGCTGGAGATTGGTCTATTCCAGAGACCCAGTACTTC.

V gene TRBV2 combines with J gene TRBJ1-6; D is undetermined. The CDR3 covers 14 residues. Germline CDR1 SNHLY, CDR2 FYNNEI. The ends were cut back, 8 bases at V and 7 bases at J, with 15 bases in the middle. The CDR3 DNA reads TGTGCCAGCCTAAAAGGAGGGTTGAATTCACCCCTCCACTTT. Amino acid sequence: CASLKGGLNSPLHF.

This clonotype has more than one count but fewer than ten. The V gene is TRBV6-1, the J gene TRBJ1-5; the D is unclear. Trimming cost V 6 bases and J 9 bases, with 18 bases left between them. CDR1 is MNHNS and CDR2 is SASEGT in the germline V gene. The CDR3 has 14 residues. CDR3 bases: TGTGCCAGCAGCCGGACGGATGCTTCGAGGCCCCAGCATTTT. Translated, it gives CASSRTDASRPQHF.

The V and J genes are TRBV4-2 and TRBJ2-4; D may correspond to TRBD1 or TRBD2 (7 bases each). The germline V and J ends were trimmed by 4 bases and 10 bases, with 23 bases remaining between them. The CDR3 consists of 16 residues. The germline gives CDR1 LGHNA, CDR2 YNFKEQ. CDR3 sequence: CASSRLGGGEIRIQYF. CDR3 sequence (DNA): TGTGCCAGCAGCCGACTGGGAGGGGGCGAAATAAGGATTCAGTACTTC.

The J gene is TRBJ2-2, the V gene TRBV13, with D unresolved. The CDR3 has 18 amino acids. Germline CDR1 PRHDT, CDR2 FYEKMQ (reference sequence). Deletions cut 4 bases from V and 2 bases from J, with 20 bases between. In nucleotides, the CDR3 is TGTGCCAGCAGCTCCCTGACTCCAGCCCCACTTAACACCGGGGAGCTGTTTTTT. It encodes CASSSLTPAPLNTGELFF. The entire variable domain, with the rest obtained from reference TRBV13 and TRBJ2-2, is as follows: AAGVIQSPRHLIKEKRETATLKCYPIPRHDTVYWYQQGPGQDPQFLISFYEKMQSDKGSIPDRFSAQQFSDYHSELNMSSLELGDSALYFCASSSLTPAPLNTGELFFGEGSRLTVL.

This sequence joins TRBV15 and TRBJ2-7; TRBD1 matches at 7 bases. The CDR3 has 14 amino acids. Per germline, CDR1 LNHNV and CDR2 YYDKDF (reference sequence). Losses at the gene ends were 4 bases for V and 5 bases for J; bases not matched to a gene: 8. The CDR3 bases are TGTGCCACCAGCAACTACAGGGGCGCCCACGAGCAGTACTTC. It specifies CATSNYRGAHEQYF.

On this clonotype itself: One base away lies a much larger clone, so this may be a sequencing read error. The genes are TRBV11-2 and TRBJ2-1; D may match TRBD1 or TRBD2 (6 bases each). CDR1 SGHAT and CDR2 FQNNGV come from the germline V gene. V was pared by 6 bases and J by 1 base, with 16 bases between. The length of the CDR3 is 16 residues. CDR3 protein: CASSGRGTSSYNEQFF. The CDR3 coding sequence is TGTGCCAGCAGTGGACGGGGGACATCATCCTACAATGAGCAGTTCTTC.

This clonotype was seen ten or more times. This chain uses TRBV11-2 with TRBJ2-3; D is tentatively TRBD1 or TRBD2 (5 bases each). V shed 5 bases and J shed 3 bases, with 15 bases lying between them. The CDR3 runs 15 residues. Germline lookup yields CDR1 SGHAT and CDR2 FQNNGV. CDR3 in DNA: TGTGCCAGCAGCCTCAGCGGAAAGGGGACAGATACGCAGTATTTT. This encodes CASSLSGKGTDTQYF. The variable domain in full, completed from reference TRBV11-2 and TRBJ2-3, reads EAGVAQSPRYKIIEKRQSVAFWCNPISGHATLYWYQQILGQGPKLLIQFQNNGVVDDSQLPKDRFSAERLKGVDSTLKIQPAKLEDSAVYLCASSLSGKGTDTQYFGPGTRLTVL.

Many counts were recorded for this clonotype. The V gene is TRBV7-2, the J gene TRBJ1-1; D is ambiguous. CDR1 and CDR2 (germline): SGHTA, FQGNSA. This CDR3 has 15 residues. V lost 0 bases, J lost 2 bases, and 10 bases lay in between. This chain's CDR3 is CASSLALGVNTEAFF. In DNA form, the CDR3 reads TGTGCCAGCAGCTTAGCTCTGGGTGTCAACACTGAAGCTTTCTTT.

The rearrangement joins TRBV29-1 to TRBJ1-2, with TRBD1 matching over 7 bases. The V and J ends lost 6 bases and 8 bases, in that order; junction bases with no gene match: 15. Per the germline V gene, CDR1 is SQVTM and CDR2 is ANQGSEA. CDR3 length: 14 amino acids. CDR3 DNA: TGCAGCGTAGGGTGGGGGACAGCTCCTCGGGGCTACACCTTC. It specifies CSVGWGTAPRGYTF.

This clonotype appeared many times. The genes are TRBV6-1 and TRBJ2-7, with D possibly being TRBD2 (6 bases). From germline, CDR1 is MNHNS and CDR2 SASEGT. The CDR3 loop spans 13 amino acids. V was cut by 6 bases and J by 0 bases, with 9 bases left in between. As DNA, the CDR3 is TGTGCCAGCAGGAAGGGACTCTCCTACGAGCAGTACTTC. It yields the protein CASRKGLSYEQYF.

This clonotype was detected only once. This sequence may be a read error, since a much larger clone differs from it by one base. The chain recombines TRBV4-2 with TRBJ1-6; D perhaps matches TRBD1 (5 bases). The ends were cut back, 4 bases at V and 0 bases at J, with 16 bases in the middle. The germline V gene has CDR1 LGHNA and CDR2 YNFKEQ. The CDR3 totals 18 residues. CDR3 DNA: TGTGCCAGCAGCCCCGAGGGTCAGGGTTACTCCTATAATTCACCCCTCCACTTT. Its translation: CASSPEGQGYSYNSPLHF.

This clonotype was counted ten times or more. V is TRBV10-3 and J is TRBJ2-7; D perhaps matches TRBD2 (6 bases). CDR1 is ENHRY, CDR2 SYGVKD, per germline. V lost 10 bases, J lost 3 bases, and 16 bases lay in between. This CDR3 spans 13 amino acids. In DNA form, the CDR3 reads TGTGCCACCGTTCCCTCCGGGGGCTACGAGCAGTACTTC. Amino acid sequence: CATVPSGGYEQYF.

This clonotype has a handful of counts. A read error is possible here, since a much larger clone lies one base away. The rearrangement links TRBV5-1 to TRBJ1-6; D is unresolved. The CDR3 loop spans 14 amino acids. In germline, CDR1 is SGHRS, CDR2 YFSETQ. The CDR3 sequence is CTSSVTPNDSPLHF. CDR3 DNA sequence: TGCACCAGCAGCGTGACACCTAACGATTCACCCCTCCACTTT.

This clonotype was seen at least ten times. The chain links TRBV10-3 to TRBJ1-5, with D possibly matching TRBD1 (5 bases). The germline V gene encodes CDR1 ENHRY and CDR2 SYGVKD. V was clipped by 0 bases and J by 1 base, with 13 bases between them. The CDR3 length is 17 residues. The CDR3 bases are TGTGCCATCAGTGAGTCAAGGGCAGGGACGAGCAATCAGCCCCAGCATTTT. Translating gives CAISESRAGTSNQPQHF.

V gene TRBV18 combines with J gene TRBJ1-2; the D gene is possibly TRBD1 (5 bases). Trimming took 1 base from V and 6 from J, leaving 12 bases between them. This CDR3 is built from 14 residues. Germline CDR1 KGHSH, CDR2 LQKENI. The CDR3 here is CASSPQLQDHGYTF. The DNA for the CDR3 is TGTGCCAGCTCACCACAACTACAGGACCATGGCTACACCTTC.

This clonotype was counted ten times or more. CDR3 DNA sequence: TGTGCCAGCAACCGGGACGCCGGCGGTGGTGAGCAGTTCTTC. Its protein is CASNRDAGGGEQFF. The chain joins TRBV11-3 to TRBJ2-1, with D possibly called TRBD1 or TRBD2 (5 bases each). Per the germline V gene, CDR1 is SGHNT and CDR2 is YENEEA. V lost 7 bases and J lost 9, with 19 bases in between. The CDR3 sequence is 14 residues long. Full variable domain (outside the CDR3, taken from reference TRBV11-3 and TRBJ2-1): EAGVVQSPRYKIIEKKQPVAFWCNPISGHNTLYWYLQNLGQGPELLIRYENEEAVDDSQLPKDRFSAERLKGVDSTLKIQPAELGDSAVYLCASNRDAGGGEQFFGPGTRLTVL.

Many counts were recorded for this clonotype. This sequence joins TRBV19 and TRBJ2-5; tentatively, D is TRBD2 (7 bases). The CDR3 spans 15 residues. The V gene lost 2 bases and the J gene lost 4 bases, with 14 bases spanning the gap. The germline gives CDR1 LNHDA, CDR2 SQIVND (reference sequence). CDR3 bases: TGTGCCAGTAGTATAAGGCGGGGGCGCGGAGAGACCCAGTACTTC. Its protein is CASSIRRGRGETQYF.

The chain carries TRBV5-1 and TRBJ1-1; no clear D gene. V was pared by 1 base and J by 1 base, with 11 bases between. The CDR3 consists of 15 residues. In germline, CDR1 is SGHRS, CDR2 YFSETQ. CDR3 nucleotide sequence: TGCGCCAGCAGCTTGCAGGCCAGGCCGAACACTGAAGCTTTCTTT. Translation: CASSLQARPNTEAFF.